These T cell receptor beta chains were read from a single sample in a study of identical twins. Each CDR3 protein is one row after TCRdb ran MiXCR on the 5' RACE reads. This table has hundreds of thousands of distinct CDR3 sequences, around 6% appearing once. The material sequenced was naive T cells sorted from blood. These receptors came from a man aged 18 to 30 in good health. CDR3s include the opening cysteine and the closing phenylalanine or tryptophan.

cdr3_aa v_call
CAISEALGNTGELFF TRBV10-3
CASSQGPTGIGYTF TRBV7-3
CSVPGLAGGRETQYF TRBV29-1
CASSLGLVTVYEQYF TRBV27
CASSHGVYEQYF TRBV12-3/TRBV12-4
CATSRDGGASNQPQHF TRBV15
CASSQDASEQFF TRBV13
CSASASGWTDTQYF TRBV20-1
CASRNGDRKSSYNEQFF TRBV6-2/TRBV6-3
CASSFQGIYEQYF TRBV27
CASSPGQALKADTQYF TRBV5-1
CASSFISGRTGKAEAFF TRBV7-9
CASAKLDGGGYGYTF TRBV10-2
CASSPGLAGVGNEQFF TRBV18
CASSSTGVSGNTIYF TRBV7-9
CASSPSGGPFDNEQFF TRBV3-1
CASARAPRGYEQFF TRBV12-3/TRBV12-4
CSARGGFTTQWEAYEQYF TRBV20-1
CATSRESGSRSTDTQYF TRBV15
CASSHEPPGQVLHEQFF TRBV4-3
CASSYGYNSPLHF TRBV6-6
CSGAGGPSETQYF TRBV29-1
CASSLSGGTGKFF TRBV7-3
CSARDQTASWGPNQPQHF TRBV20-1
CASRSGIDTGELFF TRBV10-3
CTHRGRVSKNIQYF TRBV29-1
CAISARLGAGLLNEQFF TRBV10-3